These 14 T cell receptor beta chains originate from one sample sequenced in a study of T cell changes during pregnancy in multiple sclerosis. TCRdb keeps only in-frame clones here, not all; method: immunoSEQ multiplex PCR. The repertoire holds about 59,000 clones, with 85% to 95% as singletons. The sequencing here drew on CD8+ T cells from peripheral blood mononuclear cells, taken in the third trimester of pregnancy. The receptor source for this set is a female donor with multiple sclerosis, enrolled in a pregnancy study.

Only one count was recorded for this clone. V is TRBV6-1 and J is TRBJ1-1; D is unresolved. The CDR3 is 16 amino acids. Germline CDR1 MNHNS, CDR2 SASEGT. V lost 0 bases, J lost 0 bases, and 11 bases lay in between. Written as DNA, the CDR3 is TGTGCCAGCAGTGAAGCGTATCAACAGTTGAACACTGAAGCTTTCTTT. Translated: CASSEAYQQLNTEAFF.

The chain has TRBV5-1 and TRBJ2-7, with TRBD1 matching 7 bases. There are 15 residues in the CDR3. Trimming at V came to 4 bases and at J to 2 bases, leaving 9 bases not matched to a gene. CDR1 is SGHRS and CDR2 is YFSETQ in the germline V gene. The CDR3 protein is CASSDAGTAPYEQYF. CDR3 nucleotide sequence: TGCGCCAGCAGCGACGCCGGGACAGCCCCCTACGAGCAGTACTTC.

The chain joins TRBV4-2 to TRBJ1-1; no clear D gene. V gave up 0 bases and J gave up 0 bases, with 11 bases separating them. This CDR3 comprises 16 residues. From germline, CDR1 is LGHNA and CDR2 YNFKEQ. The CDR3 region has the DNA TGTGCCAGCAGCCAAGATCCGGGGAGCCTGAACACTGAAGCTTTCTTT. Amino acid sequence: CASSQDPGSLNTEAFF.

The chain recombines TRBV13 with TRBJ2-1, with TRBD2 identical over 8 bases. The CDR3 sequence is 15 residues long. From germline, CDR1 is PRHDT and CDR2 FYEKMQ (reference sequence). Unmatched junction bases numbered 5, after V lost 5 bases and J lost 2 bases. The CDR3 sequence: CASSPRGGPYNEQFF. Here the CDR3 DNA reads TGTGCCAGCAGCCCTCGGGGGGGACCCTACAATGAGCAGTTCTTC.

The rearrangement uses TRBV19 and TRBJ1-2; D gene uncertain. Per germline, CDR1 LNHDA and CDR2 SQIVND (reference sequence). Trimming removed 3 bases from V and 3 bases from J, with 8 bases in between. The CDR3 has 13 amino acids. The CDR3 nucleotides are TGTGCCAGTAGTATGGGTACAGACTATGGCTACACCTTC. Its protein is CASSMGTDYGYTF.

The rearrangement joins TRBV27 to TRBJ2-3, with 8 bases that match TRBD2. This CDR3 region has 14 residues. Trimming removed 3 bases from V and 2 bases from J; junction bases left unmatched: 1. Germline lookup yields CDR1 MNHEY and CDR2 SMNVEV (reference sequence). CDR3 residues: CASSFGGATDTQYF. The DNA for the CDR3 is TGTGCCAGCAGTTTCGGGGGGGCCACAGATACGCAGTATTTT.

The V call is TRBV5-8, the J call TRBJ1-1; TRBD1 might be the D (6 bases). Germline CDR1 and CDR2: SGHTS and YDEGEE. CDR3 length equals 14 residues. With 3 bases removed from V and 4 bases from J, the gap between germline ends came to 13 bases. CDR3 sequence (DNA): TGTGCCAGCAGCTGGGGGCAGGTTCGCACTGAAGCTTTCTTT. It codes for CASSWGQVRTEAFF.

CDR3 sequence (DNA): TGTGCCAGCAGTTCCCCGGGACTGCAGAATGAAAAACTGTTTTTT. This sequence encodes CASSSPGLQNEKLFF. The genes are TRBV28 and TRBJ1-4, with a weak D call TRBD1 (5 bases). The CDR3 length is 15 residues. Trimming removed 4 bases from V and 5 bases from J, with 14 bases in between. Germline loops: CDR1 MDHEN, CDR2 SYDVKM. The full variable domain, in which reference TRBV28 and TRBJ1-4 provide the parts outside the CDR3, is DVKVTQSSRYLVKRTGEKVFLECVQDMDHENMFWYRQDPGLGLRLIYFSYDVKMKEKGDIPEGYSVSREKKERFSLILESASTNQTSMYLCASSSPGLQNEKLFFGSGTQLSVL.

This rearrangement joins TRBV25-1 to TRBJ1-2; no clear D gene. Germline-derived CDR1 and CDR2 are MGHDK and SYGVNS. Trimming pared 1 base from V and 3 bases from J, leaving 3 bases between. The CDR3 runs to 12 residues. Here the CDR3 DNA reads TGTGCCAGCAGTGAATCGTACTATGGCTACACCTTC. Its protein is CASSESYYGYTF.

The chain employs TRBV6-5 and TRBJ1-4; 8 bases fit TRBD1. Unmatched junction bases numbered 7, after V lost 11 bases and J lost 5 bases. The CDR3 loop spans 13 amino acids. Germline lookup yields CDR1 MNHEY and CDR2 SVGAGI. CDR3 amino acids: CASKGTGNEKLFF. In nucleotides, the CDR3 is TGTGCCTCCAAAGGGACAGGCAATGAAAAACTGTTTTTT.

This sequence joins TRBV7-9 and TRBJ1-4; D uncertain. This CDR3 has 15 residues. V shed 3 bases and J shed 0 bases, with 8 bases lying between them. Germline V gene sequence: CDR1 SEHNR, CDR2 FQNEAQ (reference sequence). In DNA form, the CDR3 reads TGTGCCAGCAGCTTGCCGGGGACAACTAATGAAAAACTGTTTTTT. Translated, it gives CASSLPGTTNEKLFF.

This chain links TRBV2 with TRBJ2-2; 9 bases are a match to TRBD2. After removal of 6 bases from V and 5 bases from J, the junction contained 10 bases not matched to a gene. Germline V gene sequence: CDR1 SNHLY, CDR2 FYNNEI. This CDR3 region has 16 residues. The CDR3 protein is CASSLPGLAVTGELFF. As DNA, the CDR3 is TGTGCCAGCAGCTTACCGGGACTAGCTGTAACCGGGGAGCTGTTTTTT.

This chain joins TRBV27 and TRBJ1-1; D is undetermined. Germline CDR1 MNHEY, CDR2 SMNVEV (reference sequence). This CDR3 spans 13 amino acids. V was pared by 0 bases and J by 3 bases, with 5 bases between. The CDR3 DNA reads as TGTGCCAGCAGTTTATCGCGGGACACTGAAGCTTTCTTT. This encodes CASSLSRDTEAFF.

The chain couples TRBV27 to TRBJ2-3; 10 nucleotides align to TRBD2. This CDR3 is built from 17 residues. With V trimmed by 5 bases and J by 0 bases, 8 bases remained unmatched. Germline V lookup: CDR1 MNHEY, CDR2 SMNVEV (reference sequence). The CDR3 reads CASSPPGLARSTDTQYF. CDR3 sequence (DNA): TGTGCCAGCAGTCCCCCGGGACTAGCGAGAAGCACAGATACGCAGTATTTT.